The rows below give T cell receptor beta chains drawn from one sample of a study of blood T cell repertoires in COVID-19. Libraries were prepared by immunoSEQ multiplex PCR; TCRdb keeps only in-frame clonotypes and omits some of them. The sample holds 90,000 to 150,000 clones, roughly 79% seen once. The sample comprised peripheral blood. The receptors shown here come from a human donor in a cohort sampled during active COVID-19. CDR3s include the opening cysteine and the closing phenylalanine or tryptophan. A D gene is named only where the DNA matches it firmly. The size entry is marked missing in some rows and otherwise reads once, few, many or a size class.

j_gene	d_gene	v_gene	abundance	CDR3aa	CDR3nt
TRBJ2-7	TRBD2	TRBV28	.	CASSLSGISYEQYF	TGTGCCAGCAGTTTAAGCGGGATCTCCTACGAGCAGTACTTC
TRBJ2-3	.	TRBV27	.	CASTTRGAGTDTQYF	TGTGCCAGCACCACCAGGGGCGCGGGCACAGATACGCAGTATTTT
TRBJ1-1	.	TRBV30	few	CAWSVSAEAFF	TGTGCCTGGAGTGTAAGCGCTGAAGCTTTCTTT
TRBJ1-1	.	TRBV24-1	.	CATSDSRQATGAFF	TGTGCCACCAGTGATAGCCGACAAGCAACAGGAGCTTTCTTT
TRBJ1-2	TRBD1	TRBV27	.	CASSWADRGKEFF	TGTGCCAGCAGTTGGGCGGACAGGGGGAAAGAGTTTTTC
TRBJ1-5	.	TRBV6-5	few	CASSSFRDNQPQHF	TGTGCCAGCAGCTCCTTCAGGGACAATCAGCCCCAGCATTTT
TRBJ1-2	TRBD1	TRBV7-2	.	CASSLVPRGTGGRDYGYTF	TGTGCCAGCAGCTTAGTTCCCCGCGGGACAGGGGGCAGGGACTATGGCTACACCTTC
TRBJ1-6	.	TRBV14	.	CASSPPLGSGGNSPLHF	TGTGCCAGCAGCCCGCCACTGGGGTCCGGAGGTAATTCACCCCTCCACTTT
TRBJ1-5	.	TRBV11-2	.	CASSLREGNQPQHF	TGTGCCAGCAGCCTCAGGGAGGGTAATCAGCCCCAGCATTTT
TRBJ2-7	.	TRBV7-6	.	CASRAGRGGEQYF	TGTGCCAGCAGGGCAGGAAGGGGGGGCGAGCAGTACTTC
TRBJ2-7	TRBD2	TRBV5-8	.	CASSLALAGGPHEQYF	TGTGCCAGCAGCTTGGCACTAGCGGGAGGGCCCCACGAGCAGTACTTC
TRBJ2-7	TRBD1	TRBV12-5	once	CASAQGGTGYEQYF	TGTGCTAGTGCTCAAGGGGGGACAGGGTACGAGCAGTACTTC
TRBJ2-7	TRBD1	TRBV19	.	CASSNPSGTVYEQYF	TGTGCCAGTAGTAATCCCTCCGGGACAGTATACGAGCAGTACTTC
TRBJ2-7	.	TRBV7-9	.	CASSNRSSYEQYF	TGTGCCAGCAGTAACAGGAGCTCCTACGAGCAGTACTTC
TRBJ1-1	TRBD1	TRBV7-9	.	CATSGGWNTEAFF	TGTGCCACATCAGGGGGCTGGAACACTGAAGCTTTCTTT
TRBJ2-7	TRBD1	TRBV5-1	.	CASSLDGTGFSEQYF	TGCGCCAGCAGCTTGGATGGGACAGGGTTCTCCGAGCAGTACTTC
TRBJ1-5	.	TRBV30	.	CAWSVPGIGGNQPQHF	TGTGCCTGGAGTGTGCCCGGGATCGGAGGCAATCAGCCCCAGCATTTT
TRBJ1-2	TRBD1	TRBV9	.	CASKKPQGIGGYTF	TGTGCCAGCAAGAAACCACAGGGGATAGGTGGCTACACCTTC
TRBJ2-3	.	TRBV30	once	CAWSSGFTDTQYF	TGTGCCTGGAGTAGCGGATTCACAGATACGCAGTATTTT
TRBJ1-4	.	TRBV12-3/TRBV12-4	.	CASTRAGNEKLFF	TGTGCCAGCACCCGAGCGGGGAATGAAAAACTGTTTTTT
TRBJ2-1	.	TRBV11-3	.	CASSLEGRNEQFF	TGTGCCAGCAGCTTAGAGGGGCGGAATGAGCAGTTCTTC
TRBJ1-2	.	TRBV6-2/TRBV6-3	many	CASSYSWQGGRGYTF	TGTGCCAGCAGTTACTCTTGGCAGGGAGGACGCGGCTACACCTTC
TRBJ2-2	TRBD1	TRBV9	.	CASSVGAGTGRFTGELFF	TGTGCCAGCAGCGTAGGGGCCGGGACAGGGCGGTTCACCGGGGAGCTGTTTTTT
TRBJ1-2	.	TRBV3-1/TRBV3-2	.	CASSQGGYGYTF	TGTGCCAGCAGCCAAGGAGGGTATGGCTACACCTTC
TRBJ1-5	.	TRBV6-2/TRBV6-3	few	CASSSPAGGSNQPQHF	TGTGCCAGCAGTTCCCCCGCGGGGGGGAGCAATCAGCCCCAGCATTTT
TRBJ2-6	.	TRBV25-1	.	CASTGRGGVGANVLTF	TGTGCCAGCACCGGAAGGGGGGGGGTTGGGGCCAACGTCCTGACTTTC
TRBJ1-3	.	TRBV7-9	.	CASDNNSGNTIYF	TGTGCCAGCGACAACAACTCTGGAAACACCATATATTTT
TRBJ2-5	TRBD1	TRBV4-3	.	CASSQGQGRETQYF	TGCGCCAGCAGCCAAGGACAGGGTAGAGAGACCCAGTACTTC
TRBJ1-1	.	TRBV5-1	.	CASSLRGNTEAFF	TGCGCCAGCAGCCTCCGGGGGAACACTGAAGCTTTCTTT
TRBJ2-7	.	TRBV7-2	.	CASSLRDTSYEQYF	TGTGCCAGCAGCTTAAGGGACACCTCCTACGAGCAGTACTTC
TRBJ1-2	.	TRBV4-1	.	CASSQDPRGSRGAERGYTF	TGCGCCAGCAGCCAAGACCCCAGGGGAAGTCGGGGGGCCGAGAGAGGCTACACCTTC
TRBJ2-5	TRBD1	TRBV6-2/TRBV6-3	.	CASSFGTGGQSRETQYF	TGTGCCAGCAGTTTTGGGACAGGGGGACAATCGCGAGAGACCCAGTACTTC
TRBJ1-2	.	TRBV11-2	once	CASSLMIRGSGYGYTF	TGTGCCAGCAGCTTAATGATTCGGGGGTCTGGCTATGGCTACACCTTC
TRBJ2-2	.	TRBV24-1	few	CATSDFHRAGELFF	TGTGCCACCAGTGATTTCCACAGGGCCGGGGAGCTGTTTTTT
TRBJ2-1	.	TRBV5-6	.	CASSLIVWTDNEQFF	TGTGCCAGCAGCTTGATTGTTTGGACAGACAATGAGCAGTTCTTC
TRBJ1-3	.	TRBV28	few	CASSLPKGRAFGNTIYF	TGTGCCAGCAGTTTACCCAAAGGGCGGGCCTTTGGAAACACCATATATTTT
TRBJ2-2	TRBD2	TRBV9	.	CASRWGLADYTGELFF	TGTGCCAGCCGCTGGGGACTAGCGGACTACACCGGGGAGCTGTTTTTT
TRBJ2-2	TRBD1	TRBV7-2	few	CASSLGQGNTGELFF	TGTGCCAGCAGCCTAGGACAGGGGAACACCGGGGAGCTGTTTTTT
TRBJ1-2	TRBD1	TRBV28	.	CASSSAGTGFSWTF	TGTGCCAGCAGTTCGGCCGGGACAGGTTTTTCGTGGACCTTC
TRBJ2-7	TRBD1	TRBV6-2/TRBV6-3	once	CASSGQGTHEQYF	TGTGCCAGCAGTGGACAGGGGACTCACGAGCAGTACTTC
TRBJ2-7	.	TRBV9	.	CASSVEGGDTYEQYF	TGTGCCAGCAGCGTAGAGGGGGGGGACACCTACGAGCAGTACTTC
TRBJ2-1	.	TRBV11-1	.	CASSSTALINEQFF	TGTGCCAGCAGCTCGACAGCCCTAATAAATGAGCAGTTCTTC
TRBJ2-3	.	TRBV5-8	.	CASRQGTYMSDTQYF	TGTGCCAGCCGTCAGGGGACGTATATGAGTGATACGCAGTATTTT
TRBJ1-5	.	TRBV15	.	CATSRAGNQPQHF	TGTGCCACCAGCAGAGCCGGCAATCAGCCCCAGCATTTT
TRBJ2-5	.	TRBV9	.	CASSASGDQETQYF	TGTGCCAGCAGCGCCTCAGGGGACCAAGAGACCCAGTACTTC
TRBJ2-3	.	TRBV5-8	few	CASSLTRLGTDTQYF	TGTGCCAGCAGCCTTACTCGCTTGGGCACAGATACGCAGTATTTT
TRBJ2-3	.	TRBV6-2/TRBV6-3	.	CASSYIQVTDTQYF	TGTGCCAGCAGTTACATACAGGTCACAGATACGCAGTATTTT
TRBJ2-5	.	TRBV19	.	CASSMTRGAETQYF	TGTGCCAGTAGTATGACAAGGGGCGCCGAGACCCAGTACTTC
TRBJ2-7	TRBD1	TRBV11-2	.	CASSLEGDSEYF	TGTGCCAGCAGCTTAGAGGGGGACAGTGAGTACTTC
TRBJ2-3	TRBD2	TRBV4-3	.	CASSQLAGGTDTQYF	TGCGCCAGCAGTCAACTAGCGGGAGGGACAGATACGCAGTATTTT
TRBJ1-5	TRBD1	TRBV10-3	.	CAISESGQGAGPQHF	TGTGCCATCAGTGAGTCAGGGCAGGGGGCCGGCCCCCAGCATTTT
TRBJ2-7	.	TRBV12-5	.	CASAPESSYEQYF	TGTGCTAGTGCCCCGGAGAGCTCCTACGAGCAGTACTTC
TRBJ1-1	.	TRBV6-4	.	CASSDSSRGTEAFF	TGTGCCAGCAGTGACTCTAGTAGGGGCACTGAAGCTTTCTTT
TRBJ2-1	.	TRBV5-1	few	CASRPRSTSYNEQFF	TGCGCCAGCAGGCCTCGAAGTACTTCCTACAATGAGCAGTTCTTC